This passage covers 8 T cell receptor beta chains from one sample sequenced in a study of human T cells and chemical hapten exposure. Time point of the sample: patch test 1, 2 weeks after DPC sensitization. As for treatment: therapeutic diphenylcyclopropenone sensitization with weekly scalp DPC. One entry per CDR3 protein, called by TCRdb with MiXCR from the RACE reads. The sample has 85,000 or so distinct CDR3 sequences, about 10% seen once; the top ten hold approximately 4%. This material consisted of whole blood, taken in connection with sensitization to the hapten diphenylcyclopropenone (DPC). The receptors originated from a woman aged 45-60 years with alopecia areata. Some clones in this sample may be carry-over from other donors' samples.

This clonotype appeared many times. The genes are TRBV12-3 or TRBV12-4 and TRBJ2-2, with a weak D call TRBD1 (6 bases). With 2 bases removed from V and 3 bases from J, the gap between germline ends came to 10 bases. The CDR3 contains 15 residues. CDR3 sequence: CASSLRDTYTGELFF. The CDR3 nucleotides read TGTGCCAGCAGTTTACGGGACACCTACACCGGGGAGCTGTTTTTT.

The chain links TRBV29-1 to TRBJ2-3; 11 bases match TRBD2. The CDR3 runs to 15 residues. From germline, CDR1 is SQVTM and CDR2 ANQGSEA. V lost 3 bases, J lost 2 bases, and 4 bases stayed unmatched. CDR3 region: CSVEGTSGFTDTQYF. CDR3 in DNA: TGCAGCGTTGAGGGGACTAGCGGTTTCACAGATACGCAGTATTTT.

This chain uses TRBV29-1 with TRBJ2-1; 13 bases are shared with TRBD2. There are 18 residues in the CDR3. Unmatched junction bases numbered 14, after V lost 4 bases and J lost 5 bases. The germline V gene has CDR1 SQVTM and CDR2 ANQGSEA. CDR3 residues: CSVGGLAGALRINNEQFF. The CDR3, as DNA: TGCAGCGTTGGCGGACTAGCGGGAGCATTACGCATCAACAATGAGCAGTTCTTC.

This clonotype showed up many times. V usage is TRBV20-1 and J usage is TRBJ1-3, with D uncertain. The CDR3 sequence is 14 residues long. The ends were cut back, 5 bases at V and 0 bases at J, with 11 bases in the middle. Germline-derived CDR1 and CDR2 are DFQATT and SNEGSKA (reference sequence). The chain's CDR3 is CSAPIRGSGNTIYF. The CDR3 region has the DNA TGCAGTGCTCCGATCCGGGGCTCTGGAAACACCATATATTTT.

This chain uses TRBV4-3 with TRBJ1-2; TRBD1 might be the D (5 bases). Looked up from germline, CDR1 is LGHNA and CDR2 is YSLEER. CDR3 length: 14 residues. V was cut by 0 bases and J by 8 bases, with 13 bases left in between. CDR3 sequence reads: CASSQEGRGDGYTF. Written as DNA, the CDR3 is TGCGCCAGCAGCCAAGAAGGGCGGGGGGACGGCTACACCTTC.

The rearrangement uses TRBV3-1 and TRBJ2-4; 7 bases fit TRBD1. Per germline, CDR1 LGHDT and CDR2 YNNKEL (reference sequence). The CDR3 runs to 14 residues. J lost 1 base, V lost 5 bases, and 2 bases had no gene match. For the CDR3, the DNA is TGTGCCAGCAGCAGACAGGGTGCCAAAAACATTCAGTACTTC. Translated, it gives CASSRQGAKNIQYF.

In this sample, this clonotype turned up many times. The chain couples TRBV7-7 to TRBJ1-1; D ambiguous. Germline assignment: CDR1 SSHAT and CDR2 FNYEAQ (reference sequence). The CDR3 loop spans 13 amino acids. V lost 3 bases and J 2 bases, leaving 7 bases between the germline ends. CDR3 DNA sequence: TGTGCCAGCAGCTTTAGATTAAACACTGAAGCTTTCTTT. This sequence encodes CASSFRLNTEAFF.

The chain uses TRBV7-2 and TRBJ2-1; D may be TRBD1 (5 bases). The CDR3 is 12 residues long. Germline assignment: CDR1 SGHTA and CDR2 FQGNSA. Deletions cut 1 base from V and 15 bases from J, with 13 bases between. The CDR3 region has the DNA TGTGCCAGCAGCTTAGACAGGACCTCCCTGTTCTTC. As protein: CASSLDRTSLFF.